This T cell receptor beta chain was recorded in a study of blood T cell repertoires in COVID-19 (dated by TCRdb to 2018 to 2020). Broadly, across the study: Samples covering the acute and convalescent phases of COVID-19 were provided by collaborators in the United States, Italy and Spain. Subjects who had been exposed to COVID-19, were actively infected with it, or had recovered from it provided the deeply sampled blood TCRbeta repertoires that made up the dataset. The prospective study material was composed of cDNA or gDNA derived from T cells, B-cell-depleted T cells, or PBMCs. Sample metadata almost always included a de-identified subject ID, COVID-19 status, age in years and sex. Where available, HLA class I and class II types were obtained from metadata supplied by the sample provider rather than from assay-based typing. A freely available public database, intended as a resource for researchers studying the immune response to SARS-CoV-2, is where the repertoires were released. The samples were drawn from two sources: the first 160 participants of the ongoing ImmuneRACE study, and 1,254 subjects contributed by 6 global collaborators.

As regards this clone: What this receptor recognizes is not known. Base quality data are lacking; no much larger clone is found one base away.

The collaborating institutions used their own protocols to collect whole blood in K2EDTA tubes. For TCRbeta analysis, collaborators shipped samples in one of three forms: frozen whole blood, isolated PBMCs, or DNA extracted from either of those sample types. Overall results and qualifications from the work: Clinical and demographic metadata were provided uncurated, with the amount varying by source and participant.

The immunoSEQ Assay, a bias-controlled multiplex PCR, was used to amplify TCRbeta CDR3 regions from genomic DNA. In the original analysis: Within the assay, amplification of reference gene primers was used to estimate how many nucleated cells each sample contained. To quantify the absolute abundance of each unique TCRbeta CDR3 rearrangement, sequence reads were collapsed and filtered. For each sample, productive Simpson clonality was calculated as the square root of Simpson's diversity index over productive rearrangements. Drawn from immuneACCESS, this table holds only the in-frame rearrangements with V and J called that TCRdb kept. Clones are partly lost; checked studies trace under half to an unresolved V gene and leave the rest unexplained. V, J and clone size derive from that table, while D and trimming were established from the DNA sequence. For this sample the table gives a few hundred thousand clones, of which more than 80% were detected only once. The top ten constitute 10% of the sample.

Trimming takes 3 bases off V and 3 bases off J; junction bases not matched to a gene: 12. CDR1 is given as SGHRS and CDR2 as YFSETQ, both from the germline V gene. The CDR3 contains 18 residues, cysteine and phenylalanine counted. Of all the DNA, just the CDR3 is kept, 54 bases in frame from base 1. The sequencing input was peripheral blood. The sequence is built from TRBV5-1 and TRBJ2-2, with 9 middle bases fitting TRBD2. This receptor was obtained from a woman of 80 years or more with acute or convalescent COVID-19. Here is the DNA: TGCGCCAGCAGCTCGCATTCGTTAGCGGGAGACGACACCGGGGAGCTGTTTTTT. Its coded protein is CASSSHSLAGDDTGELFF.